This is a list of T cell receptor beta chains from one sample in a study of blood T cells in healthy people across ages. In TCRdb, the 5' RACE reads were re-called with MiXCR into one record per CDR3 protein. Of 600,000 or so distinct CDR3 sequences in the sample, approximately 30% are singletons; the top ten hold less than 20%. The sequenced sample was blood. The receptors here all came from a woman over 75 in good health. Both conserved end residues are part of each CDR3. Each record gives: V gene, clone size, D gene, J gene, CDR3 DNA, CDR3 protein. D genes are given only for firm matches. Some rows mark clone size as missing; the rest say once, few, many or name a class of expanded clone.

>TRBV30|few|TRBD1|TRBJ1-2
TGTGCCTGGAATAGGGACAGGGCAAGGTCTGGCTACACCTTC
CAWNRDRARSGYTF
>TRBV5-1|many|-|TRBJ2-7
TGCGCCAGCAGCTTGGGGGGGGGCAGAGACCAATACGAGCAGTACTTC
CASSLGGGRDQYEQYF
>TRBV20-1|few|TRBD1|TRBJ1-5
TGCAGTGCTACCGGGGGGGCAGGGGGTGGTCAGCCCCAGCATTTT
CSATGGAGGGQPQHF
>TRBV12-3/TRBV12-4|many|-|TRBJ2-3
TGTGCCAGCAGTTTAAGTGGGCCACGCACAGATACGCAGTATTTT
CASSLSGPRTDTQYF
>TRBV20-1|many|TRBD1|TRBJ1-4
TGCAGTGCTCGACAGGGACTTAATGAAAAACTGTTTTTT
CSARQGLNEKLFF
>TRBV2|few|TRBD2|TRBJ2-7
TGTGCCAGCAGAGGACTAGTCCCCTCCTACGAGCAGTACTTC
CASRGLVPSYEQYF
>TRBV12-3/TRBV12-4|many|-|TRBJ2-7
TGTGCCAGCTTACTGGGGGGCGCGGGTGAGCAGTACTTC
CASLLGGAGEQYF
>TRBV6-1|few|-|TRBJ1-4
TGTGCCAGCAGTCCCCGGACAGCCGGTGCAACTAATGAAAAACTGTTTTTT
CASSPRTAGATNEKLFF
>TRBV4-2|many|-|TRBJ2-7
TGTGCCAGCAGCCGAGTACAGGGAGACTCCTACGAGCAGTACTTC
CASSRVQGDSYEQYF
>TRBV7-2|many|TRBD1|TRBJ1-6
TGTGCCAGCAGCCCCGGATGGGGGGACAGTAAACGGAGCTCCTATAATTCACCCCTCCACTTT
CASSPGWGDSKRSSYNSPLHF
>TRBV20-1|few|-|TRBJ1-5
TGCAGTGCTAGAGCTACAACGGGAGGCAATCAGCCCCAGCATTTT
CSARATTGGNQPQHF
>TRBV4-1|many|-|TRBJ2-1
TGCGCCAGCAGCCAAGGTGGGGATAACAATGAGCAGTTCTTC
CASSQGGDNNEQFF
>TRBV29-1|-|-|TRBJ2-3
TGCAGCGTGGAAAGGCTAGACCCCCTGCCTAATACGCAGTATTTT
CSVERLDPLPNTQYF
>TRBV20-1|many|-|TRBJ2-5
TGCAGTGCTCCTCCTAGGGGACTGTACCAAGAGACCCAGTACTTC
CSAPPRGLYQETQYF
>TRBV4-2|-|-|TRBJ2-7
TGTGCCAGCAGCCAAACCAGGGCAGCCGAGCAGTACTTC
CASSQTRAAEQYF
>TRBV7-6|-|-|TRBJ2-5
TGTGCCAGCAGCCAGCCTTTGGAGACCCAGTACTTC
CASSQPLETQYF
>TRBV7-2|many|TRBD2|TRBJ2-3
TGTGCCAGCAGCTCCCCGACTAGCCGCGGGAGGACGCAGTATTTT
CASSSPTSRGRTQYF
>TRBV20-1|once|-|TRBJ2-5
TGCAGTGCTAGAGATTCGACAGCCCTAGGAGGAGGAGAGACCCAGTACTTC
CSARDSTALGGGETQYF
>TRBV18|-|-|TRBJ1-2
TGTGCCAGCTCACCGGGCAGCCTTAATAACTATGGCTACACCTTC
CASSPGSLNNYGYTF
>TRBV13|-|TRBD2|TRBJ2-2
TGTGCCAGCAGCTTAGGTATCCCGGCAGCGGGGGCGACGAACACCGGGGAGCTGTTTTTT
CASSLGIPAAGATNTGELFF